This T cell receptor (beta chain) was retrieved from a study of T cells in Graves' hyperthyroidism and ophthalmopathy. The length of the CDR3 is 15 residues. Germline V lookup: CDR1 SGDLS, CDR2 YYNGEE. J was trimmed by 5 bases and V by 5 bases; bases with no gene match: 6. Amplification of TCR beta CDR3 regions used RNA as the template. With the HTBI primer set, the TCR CDR3 went through a first round of RT-PCR. TCRdb analysed the multiplex PCR reads with MiXCR anew, one entry per CDR3 protein. The data contain about 480,000 distinct CDR3 sequences, approximately 23% of them singletons. This clonotype originated in a woman between 65 and 79 years old with Graves' ophthalmopathy. Specimen: blood. The V gene is TRBV9, the J gene TRBJ2-2, with 10 bases fitting TRBD2. CDR3 region: CASRTASGSTGELFF. The CDR3 coding sequence is TGTGCCAGCAGGACGGCTAGCGGGAGTACCGGGGAGCTGTTTTTT.